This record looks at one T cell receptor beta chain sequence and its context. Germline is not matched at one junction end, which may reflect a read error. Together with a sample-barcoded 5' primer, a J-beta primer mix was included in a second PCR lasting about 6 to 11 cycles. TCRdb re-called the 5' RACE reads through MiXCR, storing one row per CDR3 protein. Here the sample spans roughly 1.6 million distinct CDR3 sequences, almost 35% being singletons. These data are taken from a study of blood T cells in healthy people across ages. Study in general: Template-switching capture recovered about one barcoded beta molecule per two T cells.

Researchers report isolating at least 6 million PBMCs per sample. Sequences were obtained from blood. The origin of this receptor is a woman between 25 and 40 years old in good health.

The CDR3 DNA reads TGTGCCATCAGTGCACAGCGGGTGAGCACAGATACGCGGTATTTT. Protein: CAISAQRVSTDTRYF. The chain joins TRBV10-3 to TRBJ2-3; D is possibly TRBD2 (6 bases). This CDR3 spans 15 amino acids. Germline CDR1 ENHRY, CDR2 SYGVKD.